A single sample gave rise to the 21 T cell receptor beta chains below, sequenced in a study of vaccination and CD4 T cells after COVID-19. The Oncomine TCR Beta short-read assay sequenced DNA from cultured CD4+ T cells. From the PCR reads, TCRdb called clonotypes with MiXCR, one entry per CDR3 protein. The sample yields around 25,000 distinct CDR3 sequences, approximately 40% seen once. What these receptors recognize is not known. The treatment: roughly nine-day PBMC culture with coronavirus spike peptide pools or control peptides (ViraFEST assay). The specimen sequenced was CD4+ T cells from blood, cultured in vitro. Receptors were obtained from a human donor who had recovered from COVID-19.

CDR3 DNA: TGTGCCAGCAGTTTTGGTAGCGGCTCCAGTACTGAAGCTTTCTTT. It is translated as CASSFGSGSSTEAFF. V gene TRBV12-3 or TRBV12-4 combines with J gene TRBJ1-1; D not certain. The CDR3 contains 15 residues. The V and J ends lost 3 bases and 5 bases respectively, with 16 bases between them.

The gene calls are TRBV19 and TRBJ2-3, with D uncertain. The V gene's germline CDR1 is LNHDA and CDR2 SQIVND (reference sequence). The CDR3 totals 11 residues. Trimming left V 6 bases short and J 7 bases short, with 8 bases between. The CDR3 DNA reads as TGTGCCAGTAGCGACTCATATACGCAGTATTTT. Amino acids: CASSDSYTQYF. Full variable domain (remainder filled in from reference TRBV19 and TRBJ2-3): DGGITQSPKYLFRKEGQNVTLSCEQNLNHDAMYWYRQDPGQGLRLIYYSQIVNDFQKGDIAEGYSVSREKKESFPLTVTSAQKNPTAFYLCASSDSYTQYFGPGTRLTVL.

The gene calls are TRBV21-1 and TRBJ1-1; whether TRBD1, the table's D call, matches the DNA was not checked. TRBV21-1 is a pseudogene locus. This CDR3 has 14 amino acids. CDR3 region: CASSCRVMNTEAFF. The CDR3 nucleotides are TGTGCCAGCAGCTGCAGGGTGATGAACACTGAAGCTTTCTTT.

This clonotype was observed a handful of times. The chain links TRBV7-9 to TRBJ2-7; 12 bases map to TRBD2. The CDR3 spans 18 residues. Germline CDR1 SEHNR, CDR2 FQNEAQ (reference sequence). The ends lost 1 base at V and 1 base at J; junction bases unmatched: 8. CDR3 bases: TGTGCCAGCAGCTTAGAATATGAAGGGACTAGCGGGTCCTACGAGCAGTACTTC. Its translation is CASSLEYEGTSGSYEQYF. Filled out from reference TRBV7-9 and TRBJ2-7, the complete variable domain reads DTGVSQNPRHKITKRGQNVTFRCDPISEHNRLYWYRQTLGQGPEFLTYFQNEAQLEKSRLLSDRFSAERPKGSFSTLEIQRTEQGDSAMYLCASSLEYEGTSGSYEQYFGPGTRLTVT.

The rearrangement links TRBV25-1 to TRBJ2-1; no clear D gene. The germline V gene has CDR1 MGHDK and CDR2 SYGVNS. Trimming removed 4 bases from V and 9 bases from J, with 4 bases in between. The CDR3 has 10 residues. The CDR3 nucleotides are TGTGCCAGCAGTGTAATTGAGCAGTTCTTC. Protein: CASSVIEQFF.

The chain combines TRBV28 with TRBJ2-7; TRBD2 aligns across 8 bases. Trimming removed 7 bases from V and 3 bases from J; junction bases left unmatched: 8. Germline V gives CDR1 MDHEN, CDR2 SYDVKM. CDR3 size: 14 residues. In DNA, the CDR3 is TGTGCCAGCACCTCCGGGACTAGAAACTACGAGCAGTACTTC. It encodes CASTSGTRNYEQYF. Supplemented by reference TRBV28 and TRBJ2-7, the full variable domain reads DVKVTQSSRYLVKRTGEKVFLECVQDMDHENMFWYRQDPGLGLRLIYFSYDVKMKEKGDIPEGYSVSREKKERFSLILESASTNQTSMYLCASTSGTRNYEQYFGPGTRLTVT.

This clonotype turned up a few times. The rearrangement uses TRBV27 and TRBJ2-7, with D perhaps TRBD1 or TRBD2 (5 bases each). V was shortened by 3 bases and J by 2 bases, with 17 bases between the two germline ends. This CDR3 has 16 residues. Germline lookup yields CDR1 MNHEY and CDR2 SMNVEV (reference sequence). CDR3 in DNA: TGTGCCAGCAGTTTGACGGGGACGACGGGTACCTACGAGCAGTACTTC. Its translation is CASSLTGTTGTYEQYF.

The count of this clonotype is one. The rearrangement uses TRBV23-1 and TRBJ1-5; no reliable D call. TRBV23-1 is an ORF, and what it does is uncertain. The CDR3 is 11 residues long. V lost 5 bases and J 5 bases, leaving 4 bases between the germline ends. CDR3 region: CASSLDQPQHF. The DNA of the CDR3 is TGCGCCAGCAGTTTGGATCAGCCCCAGCATTTT.

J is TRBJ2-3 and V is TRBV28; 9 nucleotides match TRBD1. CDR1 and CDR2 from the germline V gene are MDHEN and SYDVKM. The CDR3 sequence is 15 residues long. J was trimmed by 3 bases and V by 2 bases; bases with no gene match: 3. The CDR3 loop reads CASSLQTGGTDTQYF. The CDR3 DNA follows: TGTGCCAGCAGTTTACAGACAGGGGGGACAGATACGCAGTATTTT.

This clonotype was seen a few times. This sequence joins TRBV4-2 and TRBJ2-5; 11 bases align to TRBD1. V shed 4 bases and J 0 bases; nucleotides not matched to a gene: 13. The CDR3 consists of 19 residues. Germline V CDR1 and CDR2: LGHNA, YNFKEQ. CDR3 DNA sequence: TGTGCCAGCAGCCCGCTCGGACAGGGGGCTCTGGTGTACCAAGAGACCCAGTACTTC. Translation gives CASSPLGQGALVYQETQYF.

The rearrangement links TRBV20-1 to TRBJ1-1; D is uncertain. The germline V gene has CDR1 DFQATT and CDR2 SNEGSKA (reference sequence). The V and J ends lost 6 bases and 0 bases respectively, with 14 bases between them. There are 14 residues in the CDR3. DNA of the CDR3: TGCAGTGCGGCTCGCGGGGTCATGAACACTGAAGCTTTCTTT. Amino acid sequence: CSAARGVMNTEAFF.

CDR3 protein: CATSDTGTGNGYTF. The CDR3 DNA follows: TGTGCCACCAGTGACACCGGGACAGGGAACGGCTACACCTTC. This chain joins TRBV24-1 and TRBJ1-2; TRBD1 matches 9 bases. Trimming cost V 4 bases and J 8 bases; bases outside gene matches: 7. This CDR3 has 14 amino acids. From germline, CDR1 is KGHDR and CDR2 SFDVKD.

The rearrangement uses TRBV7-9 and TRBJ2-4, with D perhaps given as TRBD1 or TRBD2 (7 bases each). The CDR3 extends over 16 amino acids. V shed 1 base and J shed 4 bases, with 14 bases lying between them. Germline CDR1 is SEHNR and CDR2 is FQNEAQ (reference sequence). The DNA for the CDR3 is TGTGCCAGCAGCTTAGGGGCCAGGGGGGGAAAAAACATTCAGTACTTC. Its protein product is CASSLGARGGKNIQYF.

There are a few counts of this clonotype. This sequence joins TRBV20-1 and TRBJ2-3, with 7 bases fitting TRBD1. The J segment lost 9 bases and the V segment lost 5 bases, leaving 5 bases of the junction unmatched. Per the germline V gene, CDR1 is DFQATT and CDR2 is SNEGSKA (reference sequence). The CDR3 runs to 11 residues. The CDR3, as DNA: TGCAGTGCTCGACAGGGCTGGACGCAGTATTTT. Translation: CSARQGWTQYF.

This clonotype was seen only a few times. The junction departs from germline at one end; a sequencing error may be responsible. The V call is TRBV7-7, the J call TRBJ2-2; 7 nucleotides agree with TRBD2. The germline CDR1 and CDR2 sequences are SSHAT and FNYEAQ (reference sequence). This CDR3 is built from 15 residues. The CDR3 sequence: CASSQSSGVTGELFF. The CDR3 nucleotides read TGTGCTAGCAGCCAATCTAGCGGAGTCACCGGGGAGCTGTTTTTT.

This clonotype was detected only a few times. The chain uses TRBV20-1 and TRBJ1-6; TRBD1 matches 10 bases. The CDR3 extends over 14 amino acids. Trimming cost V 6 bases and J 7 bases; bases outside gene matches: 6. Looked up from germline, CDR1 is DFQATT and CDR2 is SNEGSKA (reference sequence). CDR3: CSAPRDRGNSPLHF. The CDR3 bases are TGCAGTGCCCCGAGGGACAGGGGAAATTCACCCCTCCACTTT.

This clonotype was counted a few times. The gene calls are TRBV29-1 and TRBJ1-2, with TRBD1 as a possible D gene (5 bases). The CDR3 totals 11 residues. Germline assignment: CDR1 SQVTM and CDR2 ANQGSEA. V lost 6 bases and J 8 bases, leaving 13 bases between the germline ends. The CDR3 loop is CSVGYRGGYTF. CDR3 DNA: TGCAGCGTCGGATATAGGGGAGGCTACACCTTC.

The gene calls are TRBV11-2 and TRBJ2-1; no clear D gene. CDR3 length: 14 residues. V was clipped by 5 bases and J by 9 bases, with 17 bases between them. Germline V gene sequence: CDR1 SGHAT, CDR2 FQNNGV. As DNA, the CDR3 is TGTGCCAGCAGCCCCGGGCCGTACCCGGGTGAGCAGTTCTTC. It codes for CASSPGPYPGEQFF.

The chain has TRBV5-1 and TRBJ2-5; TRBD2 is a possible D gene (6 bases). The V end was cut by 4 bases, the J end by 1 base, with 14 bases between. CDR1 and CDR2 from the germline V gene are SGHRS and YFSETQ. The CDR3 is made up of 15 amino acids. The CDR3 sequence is CASSPGTGLQETQYF. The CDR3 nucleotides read TGCGCCAGCAGCCCCGGGACGGGACTCCAAGAGACCCAGTACTTC.

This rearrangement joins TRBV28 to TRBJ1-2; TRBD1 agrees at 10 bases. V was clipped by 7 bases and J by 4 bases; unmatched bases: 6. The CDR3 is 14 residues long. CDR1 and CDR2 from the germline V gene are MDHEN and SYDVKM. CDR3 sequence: CASMRQGAGYGYTF. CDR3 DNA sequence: TGTGCCAGCATGAGACAGGGGGCAGGCTATGGCTACACCTTC.

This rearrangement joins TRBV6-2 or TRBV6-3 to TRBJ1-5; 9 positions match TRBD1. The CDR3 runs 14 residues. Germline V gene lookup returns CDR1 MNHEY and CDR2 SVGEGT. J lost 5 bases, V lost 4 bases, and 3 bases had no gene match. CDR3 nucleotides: TGTGCCAGCAGTTCTCGACAGGGGGATCAGCCCCAGCATTTT. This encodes CASSSRQGDQPQHF.